This T cell receptor beta chain was captured in a study of tumor-infiltrating lymphocytes in primary liver carcinoma. The investigators made TCR beta cDNA from about 500 ng total RNA, using a constant-region primer. Slightly modified ARM-PCR with three nested multiplex PCR rounds yielded TCR beta libraries. Running around 9 cycles apiece, the first two PCR rounds relied on TRBV1-TRBV30 forward primers together with a C-beta reverse primer. TCRdb recomputed calls from the multiplex PCR reads with MiXCR, one row per CDR3 protein. The repertoire holds approximately 330,000 distinct CDR3 sequences, with around three fifths as singletons. The CDR3 spans 16 residues. V was trimmed by 5 bases and J by 2 bases, leaving 19 bases between them. Germline V gene data show CDR1 as SGHAT and CDR2 as FQNNGV. In addition to blood RNA drawn from unsorted whole blood, germline DNA was extracted.

The TCR comes from a man aged 40-49 years with primary liver carcinoma and hepatitis B virus infection. The specimen sequenced was peripheral blood. This sequence joins TRBV11-2 and TRBJ2-7; the D is unclear. The DNA of the CDR3 is TGTGCCAGCAGCGTACTAACGGGTTTAGACGCCTACGAGCAGTACTTC. Its protein product is CASSVLTGLDAYEQYF.